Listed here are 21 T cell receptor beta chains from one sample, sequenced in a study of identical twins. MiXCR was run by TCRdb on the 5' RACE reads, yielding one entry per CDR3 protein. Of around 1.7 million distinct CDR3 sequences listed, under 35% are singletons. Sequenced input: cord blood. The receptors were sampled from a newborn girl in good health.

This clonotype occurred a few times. CDR3 sequence: CASSESRPYGYTF. CDR3 DNA sequence: TGTGCCAGCAGTGAGTCACGGCCCTATGGCTACACCTTC. The chain has TRBV6-1 and TRBJ1-2; D ambiguous. Per germline, CDR1 MNHNS and CDR2 SASEGT. V was trimmed by 3 bases and J by 4 bases, leaving 9 bases between them. CDR3 size: 13 residues.

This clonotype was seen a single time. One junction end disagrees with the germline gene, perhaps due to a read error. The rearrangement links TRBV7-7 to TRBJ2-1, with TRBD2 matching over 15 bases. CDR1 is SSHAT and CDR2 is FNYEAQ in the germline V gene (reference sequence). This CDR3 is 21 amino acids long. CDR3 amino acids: CASSSGLAGGPLSFVYNGQFF. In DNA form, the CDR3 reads TGTGCTAGCAGCTCGGGACTAGCGGGAGGCCCCCTGTCTTTCGTTTACAATGGGCAGTTCTTC.

In DNA, the CDR3 is TGCGCCAGCAGCTCCGGGGACAGGTACAATGAGCAGTACTTC. Translating gives CASSSGDRYNEQYF. The genes are TRBV5-1 and TRBJ2-7, with 8 positions matching TRBD1. The germline V gene encodes CDR1 SGHRS and CDR2 YFSETQ. The CDR3 consists of 14 residues. V lost 3 bases, J lost 7 bases, and 9 bases stayed unmatched.

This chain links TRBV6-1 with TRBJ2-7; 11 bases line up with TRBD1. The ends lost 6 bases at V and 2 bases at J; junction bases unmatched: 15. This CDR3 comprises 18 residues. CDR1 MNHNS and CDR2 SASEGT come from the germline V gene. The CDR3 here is CASSSLFGQGAVPYEQYF. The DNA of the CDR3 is TGTGCCAGCAGCTCCCTGTTTGGACAGGGGGCAGTTCCCTACGAGCAGTACTTC.

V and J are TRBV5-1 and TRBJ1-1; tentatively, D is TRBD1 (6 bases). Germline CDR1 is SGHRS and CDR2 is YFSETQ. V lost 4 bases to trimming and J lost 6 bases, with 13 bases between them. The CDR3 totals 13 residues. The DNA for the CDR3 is TGCGCCAGCAGCCCACAGGGATCGTCTGAAGCTTTCTTT. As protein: CASSPQGSSEAFF.

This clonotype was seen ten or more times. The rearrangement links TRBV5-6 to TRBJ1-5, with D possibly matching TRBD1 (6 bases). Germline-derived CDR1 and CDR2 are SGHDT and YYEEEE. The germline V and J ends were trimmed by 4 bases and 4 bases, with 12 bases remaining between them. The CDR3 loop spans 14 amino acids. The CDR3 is CASSVQGLNQPQHF. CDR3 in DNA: TGTGCCAGCAGCGTACAGGGACTAAATCAGCCCCAGCATTTT.

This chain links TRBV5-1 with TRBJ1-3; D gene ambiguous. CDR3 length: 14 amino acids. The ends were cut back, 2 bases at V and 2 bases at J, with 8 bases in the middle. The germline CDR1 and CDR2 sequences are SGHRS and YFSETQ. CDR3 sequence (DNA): TGCGCCAGCAGCTTAGGAATTACTGGAAACACCATATATTTT. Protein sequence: CASSLGITGNTIYF.

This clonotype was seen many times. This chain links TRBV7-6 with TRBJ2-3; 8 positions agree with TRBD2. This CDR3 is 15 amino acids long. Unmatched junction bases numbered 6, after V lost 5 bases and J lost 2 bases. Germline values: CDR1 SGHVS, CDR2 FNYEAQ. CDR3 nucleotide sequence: TGTGCCAGCAGCCCGAGCGGGGGTCCCACAGATACGCAGTATTTT. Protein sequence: CASSPSGGPTDTQYF.

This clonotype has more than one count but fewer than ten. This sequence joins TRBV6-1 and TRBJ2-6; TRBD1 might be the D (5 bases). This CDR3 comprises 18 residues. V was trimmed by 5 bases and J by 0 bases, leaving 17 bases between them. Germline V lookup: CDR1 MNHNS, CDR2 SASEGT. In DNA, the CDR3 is TGTGCCAGCAGTCCCCTACTCAGGGCCAACTCTGGGGCCAACGTCCTGACTTTC. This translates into CASSPLLRANSGANVLTF.

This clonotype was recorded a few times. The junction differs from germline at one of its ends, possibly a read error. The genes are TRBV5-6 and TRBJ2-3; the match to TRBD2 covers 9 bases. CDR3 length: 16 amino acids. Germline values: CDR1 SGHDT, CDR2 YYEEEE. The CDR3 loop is CAGSLRLAGPTDTQYF. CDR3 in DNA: TGTGCCGGCAGCTTGCGGCTAGCGGGACCAACAGATACGCAGTATTTT.

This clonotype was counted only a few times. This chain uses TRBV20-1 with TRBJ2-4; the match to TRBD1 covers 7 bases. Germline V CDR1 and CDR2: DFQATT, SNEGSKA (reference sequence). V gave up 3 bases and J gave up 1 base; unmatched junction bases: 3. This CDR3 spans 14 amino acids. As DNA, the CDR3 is TGCAGTGCTAGGATGACAGGGGCCAAAAACATTCAGTACTTC. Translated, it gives CSARMTGAKNIQYF.

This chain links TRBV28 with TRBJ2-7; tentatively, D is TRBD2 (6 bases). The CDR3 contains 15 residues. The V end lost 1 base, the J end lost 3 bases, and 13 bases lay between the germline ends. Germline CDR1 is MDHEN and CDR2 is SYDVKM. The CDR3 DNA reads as TGTGCCAGCAGTTTATTGGCGGGGAAGAACTACGAGCAGTACTTC. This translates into CASSLLAGKNYEQYF.

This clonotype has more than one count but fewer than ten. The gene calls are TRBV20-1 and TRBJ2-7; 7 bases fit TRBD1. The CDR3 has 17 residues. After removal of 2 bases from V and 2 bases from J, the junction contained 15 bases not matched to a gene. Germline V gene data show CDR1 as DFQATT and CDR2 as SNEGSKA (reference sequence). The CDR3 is CSARTFEGDRGTYEQYF. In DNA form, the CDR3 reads TGCAGTGCTAGAACCTTCGAAGGGGACAGAGGTACCTACGAGCAGTACTTC.

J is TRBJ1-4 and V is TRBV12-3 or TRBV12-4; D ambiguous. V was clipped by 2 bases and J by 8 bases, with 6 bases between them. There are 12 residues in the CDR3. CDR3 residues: CASSLKCEKLFF. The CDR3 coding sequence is TGTGCCAGCAGTTTAAAGTGCGAAAAACTGTTTTTT.

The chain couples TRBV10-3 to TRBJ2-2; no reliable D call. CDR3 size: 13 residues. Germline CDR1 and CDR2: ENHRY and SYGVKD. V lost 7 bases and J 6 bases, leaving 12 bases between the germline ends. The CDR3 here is CAINRVVAGELFF. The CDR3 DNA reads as TGTGCCATCAACAGAGTCGTTGCCGGGGAGCTGTTTTTT.

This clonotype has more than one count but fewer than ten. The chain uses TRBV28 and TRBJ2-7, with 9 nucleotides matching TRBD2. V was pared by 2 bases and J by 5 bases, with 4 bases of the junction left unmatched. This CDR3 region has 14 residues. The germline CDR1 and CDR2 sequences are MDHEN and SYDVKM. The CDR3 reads CASSLGREGHEQYF. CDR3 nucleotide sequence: TGTGCCAGCAGTTTAGGGCGGGAGGGCCACGAGCAGTACTTC.

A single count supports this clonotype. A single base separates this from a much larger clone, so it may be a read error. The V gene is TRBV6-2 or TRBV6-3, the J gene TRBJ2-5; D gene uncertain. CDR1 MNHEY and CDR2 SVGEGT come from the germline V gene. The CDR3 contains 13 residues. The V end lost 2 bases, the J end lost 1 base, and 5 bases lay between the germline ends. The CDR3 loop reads CASSYDSQETQYF. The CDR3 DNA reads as TGTGCCAGCAGTTACGACTCCCAAGAGACCCAGTACTTC.

CDR3 bases: TGTGCCACCAGTGATTTTACCGGGGGCGAGACCCAGTACTTC. Its translation is CATSDFTGGETQYF. The chain couples TRBV24-1 to TRBJ2-5, with D perhaps being TRBD1 or TRBD2 (6 bases each). The CDR3 is made up of 14 amino acids. Germline V gene data show CDR1 as KGHDR and CDR2 as SFDVKD. Trimming pared 1 base from V and 5 bases from J, leaving 10 bases between.

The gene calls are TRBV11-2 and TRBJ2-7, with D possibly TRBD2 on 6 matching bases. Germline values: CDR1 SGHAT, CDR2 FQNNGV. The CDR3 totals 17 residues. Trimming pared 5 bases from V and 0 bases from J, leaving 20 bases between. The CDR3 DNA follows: TGTGCCAGCAGCCGATGGGTTAGCGGACGGCACTCCTACGAGCAGTACTTC. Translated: CASSRWVSGRHSYEQYF. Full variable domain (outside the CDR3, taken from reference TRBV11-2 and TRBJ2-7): EAGVAQSPRYKIIEKRQSVAFWCNPISGHATLYWYQQILGQGPKLLIQFQNNGVVDDSQLPKDRFSAERLKGVDSTLKIQPAKLEDSAVYLCASSRWVSGRHSYEQYFGPGTRLTVT.

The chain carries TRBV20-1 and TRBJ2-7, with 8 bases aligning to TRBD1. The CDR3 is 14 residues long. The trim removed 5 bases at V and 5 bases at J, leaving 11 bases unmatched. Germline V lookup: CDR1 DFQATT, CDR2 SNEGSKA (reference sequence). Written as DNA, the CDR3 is TGCAGTGCTCCACCTACAGGGGGAGTCCACGAGCAGTACTTC. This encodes CSAPPTGGVHEQYF.

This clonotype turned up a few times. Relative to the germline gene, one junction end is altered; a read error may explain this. CDR3 in amino acids: CASSPGLAGPTGELFF. DNA of the CDR3: TGCGCCAGCAGCCCGGGACTAGCGGGGCCCACCGGGGAGCTGTTTTTT. This sequence joins TRBV3-1 and TRBJ2-2, with 13 bases fitting TRBD2. This CDR3 is 16 amino acids long. Germline CDR1 is LGHDT and CDR2 is YNNKEL (reference sequence).